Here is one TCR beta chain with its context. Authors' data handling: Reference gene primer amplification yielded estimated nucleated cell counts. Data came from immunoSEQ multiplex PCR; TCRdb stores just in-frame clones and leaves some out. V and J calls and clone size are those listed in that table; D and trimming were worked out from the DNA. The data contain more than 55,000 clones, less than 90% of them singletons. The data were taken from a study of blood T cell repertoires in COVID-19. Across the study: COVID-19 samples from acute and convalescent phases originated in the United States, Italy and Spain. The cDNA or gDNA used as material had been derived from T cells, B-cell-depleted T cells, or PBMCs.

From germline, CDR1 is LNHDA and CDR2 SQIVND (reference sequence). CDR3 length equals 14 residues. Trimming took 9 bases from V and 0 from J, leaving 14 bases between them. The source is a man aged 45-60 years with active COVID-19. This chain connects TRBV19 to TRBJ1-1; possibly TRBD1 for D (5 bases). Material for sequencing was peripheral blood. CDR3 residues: CASQFGGLNTEAFF. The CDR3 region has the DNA TGTGCCAGCCAGTTCGGGGGATTGAACACTGAAGCTTTCTTT.